The TCR beta chain described here comes from a study of regulatory T cells in long-lasting Graves disease (dated by TCRdb to the early 2020s). In the study overall: Persistent Graves' disease meant more than 5 years of antithyroid drug treatment with TSH receptor autoantibodies that stayed positive. In the clinical cohort, patients with persistent Graves' disease had used antithyroid drugs for an average of about 10.3 years. A total of approximately 35 samples were covered by TCR sequencing, comprising some 13 persistent and roughly 20 newly diagnosed Graves' disease patients. The study was registered as a clinical trial and conducted in China. Persistent Graves' disease patients were compared with newly diagnosed Graves' disease patients by peripheral blood TCR sequencing and RNA sequencing.

Its CDR3 holds 15 amino acids, cysteine through phenylalanine. Only CDR3 DNA remains: 45 bases, in frame from the first base. CDR1 WNHNN and CDR2 SYGVQD were looked up in the germline V gene (reference sequence). Sample time point, as interpreted from the label and publication: persistent/refractory GD, antithyroid drugs over 5 years with positive TRAb. For both TCR sequencing and RNA sequencing, RNA was extracted from PBMCs using TRIzol. Graves' disease was diagnosed according to American Thyroid Association guidelines. Patients for the study were recruited at an endocrinology department in Xi'an, China. Each patient gave roughly 8.4 milliliters of peripheral blood, collected in an EDTA anticoagulant tube. Ficoll Paque Plus density gradient separation was used to isolate PBMCs, and no further T cell sorting was performed. RNA quality was checked with an Agilent 2100 Bioanalyzer and agarose gel, and concentration with a NanoDrop 2000.

Libraries were prepared through multiplex PCR. Sequencing took place on an Illumina HiSeq 4000. To build TCR beta libraries, CDR3 regions were amplified by Arm-PCR using iRepertoire HTBI primers. Before sequencing, the PCR products went through gel purification. The study's own analysis went as follows. A total of 62 TRBV and more than twelve TRBJ segments were identified across samples and were used for gene usage analysis of CDR3 amino acid clonotypes. COPE and FqMerger were used to merge the filtered high-quality paired reads into contigs. BLAST was used to align contigs to IMGT TRBV, TRBD and TRBJ reference genes, and CDR3 was defined according to IMGT. Clonotypes above 0.1% frequency were classified as highly expanded clones. Repertoire diversity was measured by Shannon entropy, and V-J evenness by the Gini coefficient. A clonotype was considered public if more than one individual shared it. Clones were called with MiXCR by TCRdb after fastp trimmed the public reads at Q25, and only in-frame beta chains were retained. Records with the same CDR3 protein are collapsed into one entry carrying the most frequent genes and DNA. The V and J calls and clone size are TCRdb's, not the authors'. The sample includes roughly 700,000 distinct CDR3 sequences, with about 30% observed a single time. Clones ranked in the top ten supply under 55% of the sample.

Here is what the overall study found, with its caveats: Persistent disease showed preferential use of TRBV28, TRBJ1-2 and TRBJ2-5, whereas newly diagnosed disease favored TRBV20-1 and TRBJ2-1. Sequencing and analysis were restricted to the TCR beta chain. The authors noted that the small sample size was a limitation that may lower accuracy. Compared with newly diagnosed patients, patients with persistent Graves' disease had lower TCR Shannon entropy and fewer highly expanded clones, which suggests clonal expansion. More public clonotypes were shared among persistent patients (under 3,000) than among newly diagnosed patients (roughly 1,000). The study examined only peripheral blood because the primary lesion, thyroid tissue, could not be accessed.

This clonotype was found once. The target of this receptor is not known. A much bigger clone sits one base away, suggesting this may be a read error. This TCR derives from a female donor with Graves disease. The V gene is TRBV10-1 and the J gene is TRBJ2-5, and 11 junctional nucleotides match TRBD2. The input for sequencing was peripheral blood mononuclear cells (PBMCs), taken when the disease was refractory, from a patient treated with antithyroid drugs. The DNA sequence follows: TGCGCCAGCAGTGACCGACTAGCGGGGCAAGGGACCCAGTACTTC. It translates as CASSDRLAGQGTQYF.